One sample yielded the 5 T cell receptor beta chains listed below, sequenced in a study of shared clonotypes between healthy human individuals (dated by TCRdb to the early 2020s). The library was prepared using the immunoSEQ multiplex PCR assay. TCRdb holds this immuneACCESS table with in-frame rearrangements only. Some clones are missing; in checked studies, unresolved V genes explain under half, and the rest has no known cause. Within this sample are under 2,500,000 clones, with approximately 96% of them counted one time only. Around 0.13% of the sample goes to the ten largest clones. The sample comprised naive CD4+ T cells sorted from blood. The sample's cell subset or site label is to be understood as: CD45RA+ positively selected. These receptors all come from a man younger than 35 in good health.

The chain combines TRBV11-2 with TRBJ1-1; the D is unclear. CDR3 size: 16 residues. Germline V lookup: CDR1 SGHAT, CDR2 FQNNGV. V lost 1 base and J 2 bases, leaving 14 bases between the germline ends. The CDR3 is CASSLATWTVNTEAFF. Written as DNA, the CDR3 is TGTGCCAGCAGCTTAGCCACGTGGACGGTCAACACTGAAGCTTTCTTT.

For this clone: Other nucleotide sequences in the sample specify the same CDR3. The rearrangement uses TRBV6-6 and TRBJ2-7, with unresolved D. V was clipped by 0 bases and J by 7 bases, with 4 bases between them. The CDR3 consists of 11 residues. In germline, CDR1 is MNHNY, CDR2 SVGAGI (reference sequence). The CDR3 coding sequence is TGTGCCAGCAGTTACTCGAGAGAGCAGTACTTC. The encoded protein is CASSYSREQYF.

The rearrangement uses TRBV9 and TRBJ2-2; 9 bases fit TRBD1. This CDR3 is built from 18 residues. Losses at the gene ends were 4 bases for V and 2 bases for J; bases not matched to a gene: 12. Germline V gene sequence: CDR1 SGDLS, CDR2 YYNGEE. The CDR3 sequence: CASSFTTGQGPNTGELFF. The CDR3 DNA reads TGTGCCAGCAGCTTTACCACGGGACAGGGCCCTAACACCGGGGAGCTGTTTTTT.

In its sample, this clone was seen once. The V gene is TRBV5-1, the J gene TRBJ2-1; 7 bases match TRBD1. Germline lookup yields CDR1 SGHRS and CDR2 YFSETQ. The CDR3 contains 14 residues. V gave up 3 bases and J gave up 4 bases; unmatched junction bases: 4. This CDR3 is CASSWTGGYNEQFF. The CDR3 DNA reads as TGCGCCAGCAGCTGGACAGGTGGATACAATGAGCAGTTCTTC.

The gene calls are TRBV11-3 and TRBJ2-5; TRBD1 agrees at 9 bases. The CDR3 consists of 16 residues. Trimming removed 0 bases from V and 4 bases from J; junction bases left unmatched: 6. Germline lookup yields CDR1 SGHNT and CDR2 YENEEA. The CDR3 coding sequence is TGTGCCAGCAGCTTAGACGGACAGGGGAGAGGAGAGACCCAGTACTTC. Translated, it gives CASSLDGQGRGETQYF.